These 20 T cell receptor beta chains were all obtained from the same sample, sequenced in a study of blood T cell repertoires in COVID-19. Assay used: immunoSEQ multiplex PCR; TCRdb lists only in-frame clones, some missing. The data show about 150,000 clones, approximately 85% seen once. Sequences were obtained from peripheral blood. These receptors were taken from a woman aged 55-70 years with COVID-19, enrolled during active disease.

This clone appeared once. The chain is built from TRBV30 and TRBJ1-2; D not certain. CDR1 and CDR2 from the germline V gene are GTSNPN and SVGIG (reference sequence). The CDR3 has 13 amino acids. Trimming cost V 2 bases and J 2 bases, with 9 bases left between them. CDR3 amino acids: CAWSPGANYGYTF. The CDR3 DNA is TGTGCCTGGAGTCCGGGAGCAAACTATGGCTACACCTTC.

The V gene is TRBV13, the J gene TRBJ2-7; 9 bases are a match to TRBD1. CDR3 length equals 15 residues. Germline trimming cut 5 bases from V and 6 bases from J; bases unmatched to any gene: 11. Germline V gene data show CDR1 as PRHDT and CDR2 as FYEKMQ (reference sequence). CDR3 loop: CASSSRDRALIEQYF. CDR3 sequence (DNA): TGTGCCAGCAGCAGCCGGGACAGGGCTTTGATCGAGCAGTACTTC.

This clone was observed once. This chain connects TRBV5-1 to TRBJ1-2; unclear D gene. Trimming took 1 base from V and 7 from J, leaving 14 bases between them. CDR1 is SGHRS and CDR2 is YFSETQ in the germline V gene. This CDR3 region has 14 residues. The CDR3 sequence is CASSLSVNTGGYTF. The DNA for the CDR3 is TGCGCCAGCAGCTTGTCTGTCAATACGGGTGGCTACACCTTC.

The chain couples TRBV11-1 to TRBJ2-4, with D possibly matching TRBD1 (7 bases). Trimming took off 5 bases at V and 0 bases at J, with 11 bases between the two ends. The CDR3 totals 15 residues. Germline lookup yields CDR1 SGHAT and CDR2 FQDESV (reference sequence). The CDR3 nucleotides read TGTGCCAGCAGCCCGCAGGGGGGAGCCAAAAACATTCAGTACTTC. The encoded protein is CASSPQGGAKNIQYF.

The rearrangement uses TRBV28 and TRBJ1-1; 9 bases agree with TRBD1. This CDR3 is 12 amino acids long. J was trimmed by 14 bases and V by 3 bases; bases with no gene match: 7. Germline CDR1 and CDR2: MDHEN and SYDVKM. CDR3 DNA: TGTGCCAGCAGTTTTTCGGACAGGGGTTGGTTCTTT. Its translation: CASSFSDRGWFF.

The chain joins TRBV27 to TRBJ1-5; no clear D gene. The CDR3 is 14 residues long. V shed 0 bases and J shed 9 bases, with 12 bases lying between them. Per germline, CDR1 MNHEY and CDR2 SMNVEV (reference sequence). CDR3 amino acids: CASSLSTAGTPQHF. In nucleotides, the CDR3 is TGTGCCAGCAGTTTATCGACGGCGGGAACGCCCCAGCATTTT.

The rearrangement joins TRBV7-9 to TRBJ1-2, with 9 bases fitting TRBD1. The CDR3 contains 13 residues. Germline CDR1 reads SEHNR; CDR2 reads FQNEAQ (reference sequence). Unmatched junction bases numbered 10, after V lost 6 bases and J lost 11 bases. CDR3 residues: CASRVGTGSGYTF. CDR3 in DNA: TGTGCCAGCAGAGTCGGGACAGGGTCTGGGTACACCTTC.

The gene calls are TRBV7-9 and TRBJ2-5; D is unclear. The V gene lost 5 bases and the J gene lost 5 bases, with 9 bases spanning the gap. CDR3 length equals 12 residues. Germline CDR1 and CDR2: SEHNR and FQNEAQ (reference sequence). The CDR3 loop is CASSRAPETQYF. CDR3 sequence (DNA): TGTGCCAGCAGCCGCGCTCCGGAGACCCAGTACTTC.

The chain uses TRBV11-1 and TRBJ1-6; unclear D gene. Germline V CDR1 and CDR2: SGHAT, FQDESV (reference sequence). CDR3 size: 12 residues. V lost 8 bases and J 10 bases, leaving 12 bases between the germline ends. The DNA for the CDR3 is TGTGCCAGCCGCCGAGAGGGATCACCCCTCCACTTT. Residues: CASRREGSPLHF.

This chain connects TRBV11-2 to TRBJ1-2, with no clear D. V dropped 2 bases and J dropped 7 bases, with 5 bases sitting between them. The germline V gene has CDR1 SGHAT and CDR2 FQNNGV. The CDR3 contains 11 residues. The CDR3 spells CASSLLRGYTF. CDR3 nucleotides: TGTGCCAGCAGCTTATTGCGTGGCTACACCTTC.

The chain combines TRBV4-2 with TRBJ2-1, with TRBD2 as a possible D gene (7 bases). V was cut by 0 bases and J by 9 bases, with 18 bases left in between. The length of the CDR3 is 16 residues. In germline, CDR1 is LGHNA, CDR2 YNFKEQ. In nucleotides, the CDR3 is TGTGCCAGCAGCCAAGACCAAGGGGGGGGGCGGATTGAGCAGTTCTTC. It translates to CASSQDQGGGRIEQFF.

J is TRBJ2-3 and V is TRBV18; weak D call: TRBD2 (6 bases). V was shortened by 3 bases and J by 3 bases, with 13 bases between the two germline ends. The CDR3 consists of 15 residues. Germline values: CDR1 KGHSH, CDR2 LQKENI. The CDR3 here is CASSPRRVGTDTQYF. CDR3 bases: TGTGCCAGCTCACCTAGGAGGGTAGGAACAGATACGCAGTATTTT.

The rearrangement links TRBV19 to TRBJ2-4, with 7 bases identical to TRBD2. Germline V gene lookup returns CDR1 LNHDA and CDR2 SQIVND (reference sequence). V was pared by 7 bases and J by 0 bases, with 9 bases of the junction left unmatched. The CDR3 loop spans 16 amino acids. The CDR3 DNA sequence: TGTGCCAGTACCCGGGGAGGGATCCGAGCCAAAAACATTCAGTACTTC. It specifies CASTRGGIRAKNIQYF.

The CDR3 DNA follows: TGTGCCAGCAGCCAAGGGAGGAGGCGGGGCTCGGGCAATCAGCCCCAGCATTTT. Amino acids: CASSQGRRRGSGNQPQHF. The rearrangement uses TRBV3-1 (or the pseudogene TRBV3-2) and TRBJ1-5; a possible D gene is TRBD1 (5 bases). The V gene's germline CDR1 is LGHDT and CDR2 YNNKEL (reference sequence). This CDR3 has 18 residues. V lost 1 base and J lost 2, with 18 bases in between.

V usage is TRBV19 and J usage is TRBJ1-5; D possibly corresponds to TRBD1 (5 bases). V shed 3 bases and J shed 4 bases, with 10 bases lying between them. The germline CDR1 and CDR2 sequences are LNHDA and SQIVND (reference sequence). This CDR3 spans 14 amino acids. CDR3 nucleotides: TGTGCCAGTAGTATTTGGGGGGTTAATCAGCCCCAGCATTTT. This sequence encodes CASSIWGVNQPQHF.

J is TRBJ2-4 and V is TRBV6-2 or TRBV6-3; TRBD1 matches 7 bases. Germline V lookup: CDR1 MNHEY, CDR2 SVGEGT. The CDR3 has 17 amino acids. With V trimmed by 2 bases and J by 0 bases, 7 bases remained unmatched. The CDR3 region is CASSYVGQVGAKNIQYF. The CDR3 DNA reads TGTGCCAGCAGTTACGTCGGACAGGTTGGAGCCAAAAACATTCAGTACTTC.

This clone appeared a few times. This chain joins TRBV6-5 and TRBJ2-7; the D is unclear. Germline V lookup: CDR1 MNHEY, CDR2 SVGAGI. CDR3 length equals 14 residues. The germline V and J ends were trimmed by 3 bases and 2 bases, with 11 bases remaining between them. CDR3 nucleotide sequence: TGTGCCAGCAGTTATGGTGCAGATCCCTACGAGCAGTACTTC. Protein: CASSYGADPYEQYF.

The genes are TRBV6-5 and TRBJ1-2; D is ambiguous. CDR1 and CDR2 (germline): MNHEY, SVGAGI. Trimming removed 8 bases from V and 8 bases from J, with 15 bases in between. This CDR3 has 12 amino acids. The CDR3 protein is CASGPPGGGYTF. The CDR3 DNA reads TGTGCCAGCGGCCCTCCCGGAGGGGGCTACACCTTC.

This clone occurred once. The V gene is TRBV5-4, the J gene TRBJ1-1; D call uncertain. Germline CDR1 SGHNT, CDR2 YYREEE (reference sequence). The ends were cut back, 5 bases at V and 10 bases at J, with 18 bases in the middle. This CDR3 has 13 residues. CDR3 sequence reads: CASSPESRGSAFF. In DNA, the CDR3 is TGTGCCAGCAGTCCGGAGTCACGCGGTTCAGCTTTCTTT.

The rearrangement links TRBV10-3 to TRBJ1-1, with 7 bases identical to TRBD1. The CDR3 extends over 18 amino acids. CDR1 ENHRY and CDR2 SYGVKD come from the germline V gene. Trimming removed 2 bases from V and 0 bases from J; junction bases left unmatched: 12. The DNA of the CDR3 is TGTGCCATCAGTGAGCGTGCCCCAGGCAGGGGGGTGAACACTGAAGCTTTCTTT. Amino acid sequence: CAISERAPGRGVNTEAFF.